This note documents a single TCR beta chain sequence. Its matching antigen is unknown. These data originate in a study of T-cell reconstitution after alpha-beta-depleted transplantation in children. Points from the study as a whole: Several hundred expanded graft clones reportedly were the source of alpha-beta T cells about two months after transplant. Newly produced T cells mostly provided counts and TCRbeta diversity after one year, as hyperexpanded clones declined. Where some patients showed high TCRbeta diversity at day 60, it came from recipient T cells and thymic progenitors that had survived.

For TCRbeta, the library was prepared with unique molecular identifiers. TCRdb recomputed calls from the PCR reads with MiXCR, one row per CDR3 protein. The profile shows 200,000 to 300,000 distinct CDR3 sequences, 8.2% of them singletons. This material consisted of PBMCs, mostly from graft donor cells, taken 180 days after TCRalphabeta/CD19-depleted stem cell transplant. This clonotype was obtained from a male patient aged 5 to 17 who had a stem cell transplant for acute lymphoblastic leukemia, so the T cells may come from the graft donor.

CDR3 nucleotides: TGTGCCAGCAGTCCAAATAGACAGGCGGCGTATGGCTACACCTTC. Protein: CASSPNRQAAYGYTF. The chain recombines TRBV12-3 or TRBV12-4 with TRBJ1-2; tentatively, D is TRBD1 (6 bases). The CDR3 contains 15 residues. V was shortened by 5 bases and J by 5 bases, with 18 bases between the two germline ends.